What follows describes a single TCR beta chain. Its antigen is unidentified. CD45RO-negative, CCR7-positively selected cells formed the naive CD8 fraction, excluding terminally differentiated effector memory CD45RA+ cells. This specimen comes from a study of shared clonotypes between healthy human individuals. Study-level information: Donors were a couple of women and a few men aged 18 to 49. Broader study findings: Only blood underwent sampling, and tissue repertoires likely differ.

The CDR3 extends over 16 amino acids. The V gene lost 5 bases and the J gene lost 2 bases, with 16 bases spanning the gap. Looked up from germline, CDR1 is SGHAT and CDR2 is FQNNGV. The method was immunoSEQ multiplex PCR; TCRdb's version includes in-frame clones alone and lacks a portion of them. The data show around 1.9 million clones, around 95% seen once. The chain employs TRBV11-2 and TRBJ2-1, with a possible D match to TRBD2 (8 bases). The sequence was obtained from a man aged 18 to 29 in good health. Some clones in this sample may be carry-over from other donors' samples. Source material: naive CD8+ T cells from PBMCs. The CDR3 DNA reads as TGTGCCAGCAGCCAGGGGGAGGGACTAGCCTACAATGAGCAGTTCTTC. It is translated as CASSQGEGLAYNEQFF.